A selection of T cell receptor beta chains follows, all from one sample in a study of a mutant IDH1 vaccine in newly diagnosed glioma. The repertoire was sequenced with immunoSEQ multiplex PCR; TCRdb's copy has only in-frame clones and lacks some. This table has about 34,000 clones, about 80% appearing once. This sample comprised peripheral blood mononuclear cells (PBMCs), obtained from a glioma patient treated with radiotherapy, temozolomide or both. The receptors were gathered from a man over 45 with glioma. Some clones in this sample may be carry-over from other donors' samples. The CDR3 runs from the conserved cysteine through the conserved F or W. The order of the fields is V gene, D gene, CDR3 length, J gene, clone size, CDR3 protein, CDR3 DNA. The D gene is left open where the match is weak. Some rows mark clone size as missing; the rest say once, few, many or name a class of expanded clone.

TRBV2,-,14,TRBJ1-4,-,CASRHQEDGEKLFF,TGTGCCAGCAGACATCAGGAGGACGGCGAAAAACTGTTTTTT
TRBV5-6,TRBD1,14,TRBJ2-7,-,CASSAYRGTYEQYF,TGTGCCAGCAGCGCCTACAGGGGAACCTACGAGCAGTACTTC
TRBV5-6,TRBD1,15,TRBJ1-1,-,CASSPIGQAARKAFF,TGTGCCAGCAGCCCTATCGGACAGGCCGCCCGGAAAGCTTTCTTT
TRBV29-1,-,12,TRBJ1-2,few,CSVVLPNYGYTF,TGCAGCGTTGTTCTGCCTAACTATGGCTACACCTTC
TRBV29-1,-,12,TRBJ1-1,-,CSVSVLNTEAFF,TGCAGCGTTTCTGTTCTGAACACTGAAGCTTTCTTT
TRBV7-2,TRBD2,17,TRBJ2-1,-,CASSSPFAGGSYNEQFF,TGTGCCAGCAGCTCTCCCTTTGCGGGAGGCTCCTACAATGAGCAGTTCTTC
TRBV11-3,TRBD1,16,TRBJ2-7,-,CASSLGGDRARYEQYF,TGTGCCAGCAGCTTAGGAGGAGACAGGGCCCGCTACGAGCAGTACTTC
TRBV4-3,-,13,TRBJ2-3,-,CASSQGATDTQYF,TGCGCCAGCAGCCAAGGGGCCACAGATACGCAGTATTTT
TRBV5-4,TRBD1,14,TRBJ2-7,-,CASSPYRGAYEQYF,TGTGCCAGCAGCCCATACAGGGGGGCCTACGAGCAGTACTTC
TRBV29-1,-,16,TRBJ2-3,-,CSVEGAVDTSTDTQYF,TGCAGCGTTGAAGGAGCTGTCGACACTAGCACAGATACGCAGTATTTT
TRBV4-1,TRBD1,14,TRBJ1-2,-,CASSPIQGNYGYTF,TGCGCCAGCAGCCCGATACAGGGGAACTATGGCTACACCTTC
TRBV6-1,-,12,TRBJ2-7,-,CAGRQAGYEQYF,TGTGCCGGGAGACAGGCGGGGTACGAGCAGTACTTC
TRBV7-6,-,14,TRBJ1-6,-,CASSLAGGNSPLHF,TGTGCCAGCAGCCTGGCAGGAGGGAATTCACCCCTCCACTTT
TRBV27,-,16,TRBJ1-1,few,CASRGVRGGGYAEAFF,TGTGCCAGCAGAGGGGTACGTGGAGGCGGTTACGCTGAAGCTTTCTTT